This TCR beta chain was sequenced during a study of regulatory T cells in long-lasting Graves disease. Broader study findings: Samples came from peripheral blood alone, without thyroid tissue.

The CDR3 consists of 14 residues. The germline V gene has CDR1 KGHSH and CDR2 LQKENI. Trimming left V 4 bases short and J 5 bases short, with 12 bases between. Time point defined: newly diagnosed GD, antithyroid drugs for less than 3 months. With RNA extracted from PBMCs as input, the TCR library was made. This clonotype was picked up many times. Its antigen is not identified. Through Arm-PCR of CDR3 regions and iRepertoire HTBI primers, TCR beta libraries were built. TCRdb independently ran MiXCR on the multiplex PCR reads; one entry per CDR3 protein. In the table there are about 500,000 distinct CDR3 sequences, more than 10% of which are singletons. This sample also appeared in a second study, on T cells in Graves' hyperthyroidism and ophthalmopathy.

This material consisted of peripheral blood mononuclear cells (PBMCs), taken at new diagnosis, from a patient treated with antithyroid drugs. The chain couples TRBV18 to TRBJ2-1; D might be TRBD2 (5 bases). This clonotype was obtained from a woman younger than 45 with Graves disease. CDR3 amino acids: CASSLTRSNNEQFF. The CDR3 coding sequence is TGTGCCAGCTCACTAACTAGATCCAACAATGAGCAGTTCTTC.